Following are 17 T cell receptor beta chains from one sample sequenced in a study of shared clonotypes between healthy human individuals. The method was immunoSEQ multiplex PCR; TCRdb's version includes in-frame clones alone and lacks a portion of them. The sample contains approximately 320,000 clones, about nine tenths of which appear only once. Sequencing input: memory CD8+ T cells sorted from blood. The subset here: CD45RO+ cells pooled with CCR7-negative TemRA cells. The origin of the receptors is a man younger than 35 in good health.

The J gene is TRBJ2-3, the V gene TRBV6-5; D unclear. This CDR3 has 14 amino acids. The germline CDR1 and CDR2 sequences are MNHEY and SVGAGI. V lost 2 bases and J lost 2, with 8 bases in between. CDR3 residues: CASSYGRITDTQYF. DNA for the CDR3: TGTGCCAGCAGTTACGGGCGGATCACAGATACGCAGTATTTT.

The rearrangement links TRBV5-4 to TRBJ2-1, with D unresolved. V shed 0 bases and J shed 8 bases, with 18 bases lying between them. CDR3 size: 16 residues. The V gene's germline CDR1 is SGHNT and CDR2 YYREEE (reference sequence). The DNA of the CDR3 is TGTGCCAGCAGCTTGGTCTCGGTATTGTCGTCGGATGAGCAGTTCTTC. This gives the protein CASSLVSVLSSDEQFF.

V is TRBV10-3 and J is TRBJ1-4; D is ambiguous. The CDR3 covers 17 residues. V dropped 0 bases and J dropped 3 bases, with 14 bases sitting between them. The germline V gene encodes CDR1 ENHRY and CDR2 SYGVKD. This chain's CDR3 is CAISESGHNQANEKLFF. CDR3 DNA: TGTGCCATCAGTGAGTCGGGCCATAATCAGGCTAATGAAAAACTGTTTTTT.

This clone occurred once. The limits of the CDR3 on the DNA are not certain, so only TCRdb's listed CDR3 is given. This rearrangement joins TRBV7-9 to TRBJ2-3. Germline lookup yields CDR1 SEHNR and CDR2 FQNEAQ (reference sequence). Counting both end residues, the CDR3 totals 15 amino acids. This CDR3 is CASTSGPLDTDTQYF.

The chain uses TRBV15 and TRBJ1-2; 9 bases are a match to TRBD1. The CDR3 loop spans 16 amino acids. J gave up 2 bases and V 1 base, and 5 bases lay outside the gene matches. Germline CDR1 and CDR2: LNHNV and YYDKDF (reference sequence). CDR3 sequence reads: CATSRVRTGVNYGYTF. In DNA, the CDR3 is TGTGCCACCAGCAGAGTTAGGACAGGGGTGAACTATGGCTACACCTTC.

J is TRBJ1-4 and V is TRBV6-6; weak D call: TRBD1 (5 bases). Trimming cost V 11 bases and J 6 bases, with 16 bases left between them. The CDR3 consists of 13 residues. From germline, CDR1 is MNHNY and CDR2 SVGAGI (reference sequence). CDR3 nucleotides: TGTGCCGCCTTGGGGCAGGGATATGAAAAACTGTTTTTT. It codes for CAALGQGYEKLFF.

The chain has TRBV6-1 and TRBJ2-5; 7 bases fit TRBD2. Germline V gene sequence: CDR1 MNHNS, CDR2 SASEGT. The junction had 3 bases not matched to a gene; V was cut back by 3 bases and J by 5 bases. CDR3 length equals 13 residues. CDR3 loop: CASSDAGVETQYF. The CDR3 nucleotides are TGTGCCAGCAGTGATGCGGGAGTTGAGACCCAGTACTTC.

The sample holds a few counts of this clone. The chain's CDR3 is CASSLETPAGYTGELFF. The CDR3 DNA is TGTGCCAGCAGCTTAGAAACCCCAGCGGGTTACACCGGGGAGCTGTTTTTT. This chain links TRBV7-8 with TRBJ2-2, with D perhaps TRBD2 (6 bases). The germline V gene encodes CDR1 SGHVS and CDR2 FQNEAQ. This CDR3 is built from 17 residues. V lost 1 base and J lost 3, with 15 bases in between.

The chain joins TRBV7-8 to TRBJ1-6; TRBD1 aligns across 9 bases. J lost 7 bases, V lost 5 bases, and 6 bases had no gene match. Germline CDR1 reads SGHVS; CDR2 reads FQNEAQ. The CDR3 is 15 residues long. CDR3 sequence (DNA): TGTGCCAGCAGCCCTCCCGGGACAGGGAATTCACCCCTCCACTTT. Its protein is CASSPPGTGNSPLHF.

The chain is built from TRBV5-1 and TRBJ2-1; 9 positions match TRBD2. The V gene's germline CDR1 is SGHRS and CDR2 YFSETQ. This CDR3 has 14 residues. V lost 3 bases to trimming and J lost 8 bases; unmatched junction nucleotides: 6. The CDR3 region has the DNA TGCGCCAGCAGCTGGGGGACTAGCTTCGATGAGCAGTTCTTC. It encodes CASSWGTSFDEQFF.

The chain uses TRBV27 and TRBJ2-7, with 7 positions matching TRBD1. The CDR3 is 14 residues long. V dropped 4 bases and J dropped 2; count of bases not matched to a gene: 5. Germline CDR1 is MNHEY and CDR2 is SMNVEV (reference sequence). The CDR3: CASSYAGQAYEQYF. CDR3 sequence (DNA): TGTGCCAGCAGTTACGCCGGACAGGCCTACGAGCAGTACTTC.

J is TRBJ2-1 and V is TRBV29-1, with D uncertain. Between the trimmed V and J ends, which lost 4 bases and 0 bases, there was a span of 13 bases. The CDR3 has 15 residues. Germline V CDR1 and CDR2: SQVTM, ANQGSEA. The CDR3 loop is CSVVGDFSSYNEQFF. In DNA form, the CDR3 reads TGCAGCGTTGTAGGTGACTTCTCCTCCTACAATGAGCAGTTCTTC.

The chain joins TRBV7-9 to TRBJ2-1; 12 nucleotides agree with TRBD2. With 4 bases clipped from V and 0 bases from J, the junction kept 7 bases outside the gene matches. CDR3 length: 18 residues. CDR1 is SEHNR and CDR2 is FQNEAQ in the germline V gene (reference sequence). Written as DNA, the CDR3 is TGTGCCAGCAGCTCAGGGACTAGCGGGCTTAGCTCCTACAATGAGCAGTTCTTC. Protein product: CASSSGTSGLSSYNEQFF.

J is TRBJ2-3 and V is TRBV4-1; D uncertain. This CDR3 is built from 14 residues. V lost 0 bases, J lost 4 bases, and 8 bases lay in between. Germline CDR1 and CDR2: MGHRA and YSYEKL. This CDR3 is CASSQESVADTQYF. CDR3 DNA sequence: TGCGCCAGCAGCCAAGAGAGCGTGGCAGATACGCAGTATTTT.

The chain couples TRBV7-9 to TRBJ2-7; 7 bases are shared with TRBD1. Germline V CDR1 and CDR2: SEHNR, FQNEAQ (reference sequence). The CDR3 sequence is 15 residues long. V lost 4 bases, J lost 2 bases, and 8 bases stayed unmatched. CDR3 residues: CASSSQGQRAYEQYF. The CDR3 nucleotides are TGTGCCAGCAGCTCCCAGGGACAGAGAGCCTACGAGCAGTACTTC.

The rearrangement links TRBV5-3 to TRBJ2-1; the D gene is possibly TRBD1 (6 bases). TRBV5-3 is known as an ORF, though its function is uncertain. This CDR3 spans 15 amino acids. V gave up 0 bases and J gave up 5 bases, with 12 bases separating them. CDR3 bases: TGTGCCAGAAGCTTGGACAGGGTGGGTAACAATGAGCAGTTCTTC. Protein sequence: CARSLDRVGNNEQFF.

The chain employs TRBV6-1 and TRBJ1-4, with 7 bases fitting TRBD1. The J segment lost 3 bases and the V segment lost 4 bases, leaving 8 bases of the junction unmatched. This CDR3 is 16 amino acids long. CDR1 is MNHNS and CDR2 is SASEGT in the germline V gene. This CDR3 reads CASSVTGEGSNEKLFF. The CDR3 DNA follows: TGTGCCAGCAGTGTTACAGGGGAGGGATCTAATGAAAAACTGTTTTTT.